Reported below is one T cell receptor beta chain. The target antigen is unknown. The CDR3 loop spans 19 amino acids. The germline V gene has CDR1 LGHDT and CDR2 YNNKEL (reference sequence). This entry belongs to a study of T cells expressing NK-cell markers. Whole-study findings and limits: Where a few donors were concerned, these clonotypes also led the CD3+CD56-NKG2C+ fraction. For several donors, the dominant NKG2C+ clonotypes made up about 1.0-7.5% of their CD8+ T cells.

One entry per CDR3 protein, without DNA, is what TCRdb gives after re-calling the 5' RACE reads. The sample data list approximately 380,000 distinct CDR3 sequences. The V call is TRBV3-1, the J call TRBJ2-5; TCRdb's D gene call, TRBD2, goes unchecked for lack of DNA. The source is a man between 18 and 69 years old in good health. The sequenced material came from blood T cells: a sorted CD56 or NKG2C T cell subset, CD4+ or CD8+ T cells, or bulk PBMC T cells (not recorded which). The CDR3 is CASSRRGSRLAQRGETQYF.